One sample yielded the 26 T cell receptor beta chains listed below, sequenced in a study of T cells in Graves' hyperthyroidism and ophthalmopathy. The source material, RNA transcripts, was used to amplify TCR beta CDR3 regions. The HTBI set primed first-round TCR CDR3 RT-PCR. Via MiXCR, TCRdb re-called the multiplex PCR reads, giving one row per CDR3 protein. The sample includes around 620,000 distinct CDR3 sequences, 46% of them seen just once. Sequencing was done on a sample of peripheral blood or thyroid tissue (not recorded which). These receptor sequences come from an adult woman with Graves' disease, either hyperthyroidism or ophthalmopathy (not recorded which).

Concerning this clonotype: The junction and the germline gene differ at one end; a read error may be behind it. The chain carries TRBV7-3 and TRBJ1-2, with D uncertain. CDR1 and CDR2 (germline): SGHTA, FQGTGA. The CDR3 consists of 12 residues. CDR3 in DNA: TGCGCCAGCAGCCAAGTCCCAAGCGGCTACACCTTC. Translation gives CASSQVPSGYTF.

This clonotype was recorded at least ten times. The chain recombines TRBV5-6 with TRBJ1-5; D is unclear. The germline V gene encodes CDR1 SGHDT and CDR2 YYEEEE. The CDR3 sequence is 14 residues long. The ends were cut back, 3 bases at V and 1 base at J, with 8 bases in the middle. The CDR3 sequence is CASSWRASNQPQHF. CDR3 DNA sequence: TGTGCCAGCAGCTGGAGGGCCAGCAATCAGCCCCAGCATTTT.

This clonotype was picked up a small number of times. The chain couples TRBV14 to TRBJ1-1; D unresolved. The CDR3 covers 12 residues. Deletions cut 2 bases from V and 6 bases from J, with 7 bases between. Germline V gene lookup returns CDR1 SGHDN and CDR2 FVKESK. As DNA, the CDR3 is TGTGCCAGCAGCCAACAGTATTCTGAAGCTTTCTTT. As protein: CASSQQYSEAFF.

This clonotype has a count of ten or more. The gene calls are TRBV7-9 and TRBJ1-5, with TRBD1 as a possible D gene (6 bases). Trimming removed 0 bases from V and 13 bases from J, with 10 bases in between. Germline CDR1 and CDR2: SEHNR and FQNEAQ (reference sequence). This CDR3 comprises 12 residues. CDR3 in amino acids: CASSLAGGTQHF. The CDR3 DNA is TGTGCCAGCAGCTTAGCGGGGGGCACGCAGCATTTT.

V is TRBV15 and J is TRBJ1-5; 10 nucleotides match TRBD1. Unmatched junction bases numbered 12, after V lost 6 bases and J lost 4 bases. CDR1 is LNHNV, CDR2 YYDKDF, per germline (reference sequence). This CDR3 has 17 residues. CDR3 nucleotide sequence: TGTGCCACCAGGACTCGCGGGACAGGGGATGCGAATCAGCCCCAGCATTTT. Amino acid sequence: CATRTRGTGDANQPQHF. The full variable domain, its missing parts supplied by reference TRBV15 and TRBJ1-5, is DAMVIQNPRYQVTQFGKPVTLSCSQTLNHNVMYWYQQKSSQAPKLLFHYYDKDFNNEADTPDNFQSRRPNTSFCFLDIRSPGLGDTAMYLCATRTRGTGDANQPQHFGDGTRLSIL.

There are many counts of this clonotype. The gene calls are TRBV29-1 and TRBJ1-3; the D is unclear. This CDR3 has 11 residues. CDR1 is SQVTM, CDR2 ANQGSEA, per germline. The V and J ends lost 3 bases and 6 bases respectively, with 6 bases between them. This CDR3 is CSVDRQNTIYF. The CDR3 DNA reads TGCAGCGTTGATCGGCAAAACACCATATATTTT. Full variable domain (missing parts from reference TRBV29-1 and TRBJ1-3): SAVISQKPSRDICQRGTSLTIQCQVDSQVTMMFWYRQQPGQSLTLIATANQGSEATYESGFVIDKFPISRPNLTFSTLTVSNMSPEDSSIYLCSVDRQNTIYFGEGSWLTVV.

This clonotype has a count of ten or more. The J gene is TRBJ1-2, the V gene TRBV7-8; no definite D call. The CDR3 loop spans 15 amino acids. Trimming removed 5 bases from V and 5 bases from J, with 18 bases in between. CDR1 is SGHVS and CDR2 is FQNEAQ in the germline V gene. CDR3 in DNA: TGTGCCAGCAGCCAAGGGCCTTCCTCCGCGTATGGCTACACCTTC. Translating gives CASSQGPSSAYGYTF.

The chain uses TRBV15 and TRBJ1-1, with 7 bases matching TRBD1. From germline, CDR1 is LNHNV and CDR2 YYDKDF (reference sequence). The CDR3 consists of 15 residues. J was trimmed by 1 base and V by 3 bases; bases with no gene match: 5. CDR3 in DNA: TGTGCCACCAGCAGCTTGGGACAGAAGAACACTGAAGCTTTCTTT. Its translation: CATSSLGQKNTEAFF.

The table lists this clonotype with a few counts. The chain uses TRBV29-1 and TRBJ1-1; D might be TRBD1 (5 bases). The CDR3 consists of 13 residues. V gave up 2 bases and J gave up 1 base, with 8 bases separating them. Germline CDR1 is SQVTM and CDR2 is ANQGSEA. The CDR3: CSVEKGTNTEAFF. The CDR3 DNA follows: TGCAGCGTTGAAAAGGGGACGAACACTGAAGCTTTCTTT.

The rearrangement links TRBV9 to TRBJ2-7; 12 nucleotides align to TRBD2. V was clipped by 4 bases and J by 4 bases; unmatched bases: 12. The CDR3 length is 17 residues. Germline CDR1 reads SGDLS; CDR2 reads YYNGEE. The CDR3 DNA sequence: TGTGCCAGCAGCCCCGCGGGCGAACTAGCGGGAGGTTACGAGCAGTACTTC. It is translated as CASSPAGELAGGYEQYF.

V usage is TRBV20-1 and J usage is TRBJ2-7; no reliable D call. Germline lookup yields CDR1 DFQATT and CDR2 SNEGSKA (reference sequence). The CDR3 loop spans 12 amino acids. V lost 6 bases, J lost 7 bases, and 16 bases lay in between. CDR3 region: CSASSELQEQYF. CDR3 DNA: TGCAGTGCCAGCAGTGAACTGCAGGAGCAGTACTTC.

This clonotype was seen repeatedly, ten times or more. This chain uses TRBV2 with TRBJ2-1; no clear D gene. The germline V gene encodes CDR1 SNHLY and CDR2 FYNNEI. The CDR3 sequence is 13 residues long. Trimming pared 6 bases from V and 8 bases from J, leaving 14 bases between. The CDR3 coding sequence is TGTGCCAGCAGCTCGGGTCCTCAGGATGAGCAGTTCTTC. It encodes CASSSGPQDEQFF.

This clonotype was seen ten or more times. The rearrangement joins TRBV15 to TRBJ1-4, with D perhaps TRBD1 (5 bases). This CDR3 spans 14 amino acids. Germline V gene data show CDR1 as LNHNV and CDR2 as YYDKDF (reference sequence). V lost 5 bases and J 8 bases, leaving 15 bases between the germline ends. The CDR3 bases are TGTGCCACCAGCCCCCGGGCAGGGAGGGAAAAACTGTTTTTT. This gives the protein CATSPRAGREKLFF.

This clonotype came up a few times. This chain connects TRBV15 to TRBJ1-3; 7 positions match TRBD1. The CDR3 has 16 amino acids. Germline CDR1 is LNHNV and CDR2 is YYDKDF (reference sequence). The V gene end was trimmed by 0 bases and the J gene end by 3 bases; junction bases not matched to a gene: 5. The CDR3 protein is CATSRDDRVIGNTIYF. CDR3 sequence (DNA): TGTGCCACCAGCAGAGATGACAGGGTCATTGGAAACACCATATATTTT.

This chain joins TRBV7-9 and TRBJ1-5; D unresolved. The CDR3 consists of 16 residues. V dropped 6 bases and J dropped 0 bases, with 15 bases sitting between them. CDR1 and CDR2 from the germline V gene are SEHNR and FQNEAQ (reference sequence). CDR3 in DNA: TGTGCCAGCAGTCTCCATGGGAGCTATAGCAATCAGCCCCAGCATTTT. Translating gives CASSLHGSYSNQPQHF.

This clonotype was counted only a few times. CDR3 nucleotide sequence: TGTGCCAGCAGTTTAATTCCCGGGACAATACAAGAGACCCAGTACTTC. It encodes CASSLIPGTIQETQYF. The chain recombines TRBV28 with TRBJ2-5; tentatively, D is TRBD1 (6 bases). Trimming took off 2 bases at V and 2 bases at J, with 15 bases between the two ends. Germline V gene data show CDR1 as MDHEN and CDR2 as SYDVKM. The CDR3 sequence is 16 residues long. The variable domain in full, with the rest retrieved from reference TRBV28 and TRBJ2-5, is DVKVTQSSRYLVKRTGEKVFLECVQDMDHENMFWYRQDPGLGLRLIYFSYDVKMKEKGDIPEGYSVSREKKERFSLILESASTNQTSMYLCASSLIPGTIQETQYFGPGTRLLVL.

The rearrangement links TRBV27 to TRBJ2-7; a weak D match, TRBD1 (7 bases). The germline V and J ends were trimmed by 5 bases and 3 bases, with 14 bases remaining between them. The CDR3 length is 14 residues. Per germline, CDR1 MNHEY and CDR2 SMNVEV (reference sequence). The CDR3 region has the DNA TGTGCCAGCAGTCCGCACAGGGGAGGCTACGAGCAGTACTTC. It encodes CASSPHRGGYEQYF.

This clonotype came up many times. V usage is TRBV20-1 and J usage is TRBJ1-2; D is ambiguous. V shed 0 bases and J shed 3 bases, with 11 bases lying between them. Germline V gene sequence: CDR1 DFQATT, CDR2 SNEGSKA (reference sequence). This CDR3 contains 14 residues. The CDR3 region has the DNA TGCAGTGCTAGAGATACTGGTGCAGACTATGGCTACACCTTC. Encoded protein: CSARDTGADYGYTF.

V usage is TRBV20-1 and J usage is TRBJ1-6; possibly TRBD1 for D (5 bases). The CDR3 is made up of 14 amino acids. V was cut by 1 base and J by 7 bases, with 11 bases left in between. CDR1 is DFQATT and CDR2 is SNEGSKA in the germline V gene (reference sequence). CDR3 nucleotides: TGCAGTGCTAGAGTTGGGACGGCGAATTCACCCCTCCACTTT. Protein product: CSARVGTANSPLHF.

Concerning this clonotype: Germline is not matched at one junction end, which may reflect a read error. J is TRBJ2-6 and V is TRBV11-2; D is perhaps TRBD1 (5 bases). This CDR3 comprises 17 residues. The germline V gene has CDR1 SGHAT and CDR2 FQNNGV. The CDR3 is CASSQGHTASGANVLTF. CDR3 nucleotides: TGCGCCAGCAGCCAAGGACACACCGCCTCTGGGGCCAACGTCCTGACTTTC.

Many counts were recorded for this clonotype. This chain links TRBV2 with TRBJ1-2, with a weak D call TRBD1 (6 bases). The CDR3 covers 14 residues. Germline CDR1 and CDR2: SNHLY and FYNNEI. V was trimmed by 6 bases and J by 2 bases, leaving 13 bases between them. The CDR3 nucleotides are TGTGCCAGCAGGCTACAGGGAACCAACTATGGCTACACCTTC. The encoded protein is CASRLQGTNYGYTF.

This clonotype came up many times. This rearrangement joins TRBV20-1 to TRBJ1-5, with D possibly matching TRBD1 (5 bases). The V end was cut by 3 bases, the J end by 3 bases, with 21 bases between. The CDR3 has 17 amino acids. Germline CDR1 and CDR2: DFQATT and SNEGSKA (reference sequence). The CDR3, as DNA: TGCAGTGCTAGGCTAAATTTTCAAGGACACGACAATCAGCCCCAGCATTTT. Protein product: CSARLNFQGHDNQPQHF.

This clonotype showed up many times. The chain is built from TRBV5-6 and TRBJ2-7, with a weak D call TRBD1 (6 bases). The CDR3 has 13 amino acids. Trimming cost V 3 bases and J 0 bases, with 7 bases left between them. Germline lookup yields CDR1 SGHDT and CDR2 YYEEEE. This CDR3 is CASSWDISYEQYF. DNA of the CDR3: TGTGCCAGCAGCTGGGACATCTCCTACGAGCAGTACTTC.

This clonotype was observed at least ten times. V is TRBV7-2 and J is TRBJ1-2; D call uncertain. Germline assignment: CDR1 SGHTA and CDR2 FQGNSA. The ends were cut back, 4 bases at V and 8 bases at J, with 17 bases in the middle. This CDR3 is 14 amino acids long. The CDR3 sequence: CASSSVLGVGGYTF. The CDR3, as DNA: TGTGCCAGCAGCTCCGTCTTGGGTGTAGGAGGCTACACCTTC.

This chain uses TRBV7-3 with TRBJ1-2; weak D call: TRBD1 (5 bases). V dropped 5 bases and J dropped 6 bases, with 13 bases sitting between them. CDR3 length equals 13 residues. Germline values: CDR1 SGHTA, CDR2 FQGTGA. CDR3 in DNA: TGTGCCAGCAGCCCCGGGGGGGAAGATGGCTACACCTTC. Translating gives CASSPGGEDGYTF.

In this sample, this clonotype turned up many times. The rearrangement uses TRBV12-3 or TRBV12-4 and TRBJ1-5; D not certain. The CDR3 is 14 residues long. V was trimmed by 6 bases and J by 3 bases, leaving 12 bases between them. CDR3 loop: CASSRPGFNQPQHF. The DNA for the CDR3 is TGTGCCAGCAGCCGCCCGGGGTTCAATCAGCCCCAGCATTTT.